This note documents a single T cell receptor (beta chain) sequence. The data stem from a study of cytomegalovirus exposure and HLA in healthy donors. A multiplex PCR was run with 60 Vbeta primers and 13 Jbeta primers. TCRdb's copy holds only in-frame clones and misses some; the assay was immunoSEQ multiplex PCR. Here the sample spans more than 15,000 clones, under 85% being singletons. Per germline, CDR1 SGHVS and CDR2 FQNEAQ. The CDR3 has 14 residues. V trimming: 1 base; J trimming: 8 bases; junction bases outside the gene matches: 7. The chain links TRBV7-8 to TRBJ1-2; 7 positions agree with TRBD1. Material: PBMCs. This sequence was found in a human donor in good health. CDR3: CASSLDRGVGGYTF. The CDR3 DNA is TGTGCCAGCAGCTTAGACAGGGGAGTGGGGGGCTACACCTTC.